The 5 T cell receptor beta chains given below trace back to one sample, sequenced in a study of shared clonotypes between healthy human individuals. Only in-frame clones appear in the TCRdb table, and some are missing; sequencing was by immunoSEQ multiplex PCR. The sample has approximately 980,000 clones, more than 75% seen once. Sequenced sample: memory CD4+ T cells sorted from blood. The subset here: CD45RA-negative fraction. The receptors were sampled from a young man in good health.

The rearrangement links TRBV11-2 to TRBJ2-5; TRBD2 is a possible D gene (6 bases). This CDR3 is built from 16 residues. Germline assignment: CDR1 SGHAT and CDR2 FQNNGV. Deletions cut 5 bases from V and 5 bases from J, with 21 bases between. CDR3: CASSLGSFGGRETQYF. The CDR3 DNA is TGTGCCAGCAGCCTAGGATCATTCGGGGGTCGCGAGACCCAGTACTTC.

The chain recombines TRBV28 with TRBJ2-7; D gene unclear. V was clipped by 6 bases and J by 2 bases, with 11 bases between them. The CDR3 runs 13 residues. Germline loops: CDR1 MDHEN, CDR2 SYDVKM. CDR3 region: CASSWAPAYEQYF. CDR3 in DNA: TGTGCCAGCAGCTGGGCGCCAGCCTACGAGCAGTACTTC.

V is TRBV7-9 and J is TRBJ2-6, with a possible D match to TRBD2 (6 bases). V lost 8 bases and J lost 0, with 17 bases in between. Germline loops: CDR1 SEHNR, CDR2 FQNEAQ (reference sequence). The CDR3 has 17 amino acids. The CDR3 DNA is TGTGCCAGCCGGCGGAGTAGCGGAAGCTCTGGGGCCAACGTCCTGACTTTC. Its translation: CASRRSSGSSGANVLTF. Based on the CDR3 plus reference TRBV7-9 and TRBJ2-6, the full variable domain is DTGVSQNPRHKITKRGQNVTFRCDPISEHNRLYWYRQTLGQGPEFLTYFQNEAQLEKSRLLSDRFSAERPKGSFSTLEIQRTEQGDSAMYLCASRRSSGSSGANVLTFGAGSRLTVL.

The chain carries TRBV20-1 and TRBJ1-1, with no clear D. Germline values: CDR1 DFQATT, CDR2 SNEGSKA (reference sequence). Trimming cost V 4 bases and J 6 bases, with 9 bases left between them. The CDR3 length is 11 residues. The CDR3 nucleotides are TGCAGTGCTATTGCGGGCGCTGAAGCTTTCTTT. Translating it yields CSAIAGAEAFF.

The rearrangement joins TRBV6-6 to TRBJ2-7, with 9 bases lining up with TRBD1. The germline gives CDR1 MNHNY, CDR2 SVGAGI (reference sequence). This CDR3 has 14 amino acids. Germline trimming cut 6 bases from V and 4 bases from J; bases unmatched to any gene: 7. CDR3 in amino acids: CASRPTGQGYEQYF. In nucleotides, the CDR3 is TGTGCCAGCAGACCTACGGGACAGGGATACGAGCAGTACTTC.